The rows below give T cell receptor beta chains drawn from one sample of a study of T cells in Graves' hyperthyroidism and ophthalmopathy. TCRdb called the multiplex PCR reads again in MiXCR, with one record for every CDR3 protein. The repertoire has hundreds of thousands of distinct CDR3 sequences, 15% to 20% of them found once; the top ten carry over 45%. The sample was blood. The receptors stem from a man aged 40-50 years with Graves' ophthalmopathy. CDR3s include the opening cysteine and the closing phenylalanine or tryptophan. D genes are given only for firm matches. Not every row has a clone size; where given, it reads once, few, many or a size class.

D: TRBD1; V: TRBV7-9; size: -; J: TRBJ2-5; CDR3: CASSSAQGVYQETQYF; DNA: TGTGCCAGCAGCTCGGCTCAGGGGGTATATCAAGAGACCCAGTACTTC
D: -; V: TRBV3-1; size: -; J: TRBJ1-4; CDR3: CASSFGPNEKLFF; DNA: TGTGCCAGCAGCTTCGGGCCTAATGAAAAACTGTTTTTT
D: TRBD2; V: TRBV6-1; size: many; J: TRBJ2-5; CDR3: CASSRGTSGRARGETQYF; DNA: TGTGCCAGCAGTAGAGGGACTAGCGGGAGGGCCCGGGGAGAGACCCAGTACTTC
D: -; V: TRBV7-2; size: many; J: TRBJ2-3; CDR3: CASSYFRGRMADTQYF; DNA: TGTGCCAGCAGCTATTTCAGGGGTAGGATGGCAGATACGCAGTATTTT
D: -; V: TRBV29-1; size: once; J: TRBJ2-1; CDR3: CSGGLFHEQFF; DNA: TGCAGCGGGGGACTGTTTCACGAGCAGTTCTTC
D: -; V: TRBV30; size: many; J: TRBJ1-2; CDR3: CAFLRGINYGYTF; DNA: TGTGCCTTCCTCAGGGGAATAAACTATGGCTACACCTTC
D: -; V: TRBV2; size: many; J: TRBJ2-7; CDR3: CASSEVIGRKAPYEQYF; DNA: TGTGCCAGCAGTGAAGTGATCGGCAGAAAAGCTCCCTACGAGCAGTACTTC
D: -; V: TRBV15; size: few; J: TRBJ2-7; CDR3: CATSLRTAYEQYF; DNA: TGTGCCACCAGCCTCCGGACAGCTTACGAGCAGTACTTC
D: -; V: TRBV9; size: once; J: TRBJ2-2; CDR3: CASSVEWAANTGELFF; DNA: TGTGCCAGCAGCGTAGAGTGGGCCGCGAACACCGGGGAGCTGTTTTTT
D: -; V: TRBV5-1; size: -; J: TRBJ2-3; CDR3: CASSFWGSDTQYF; DNA: TGCGCCAGCAGCTTCTGGGGGTCAGATACGCAGTATTTT
D: TRBD1; V: TRBV6-2/TRBV6-3; size: -; J: TRBJ1-5; CDR3: CASVSGTGGNQPQHF; DNA: TGTGCCAGCGTAAGCGGGACAGGGGGCAATCAGCCCCAGCATTTT
D: -; V: TRBV2; size: few; J: TRBJ1-4; CDR3: CASIPGRATNEKLFF; DNA: TGTGCCAGCATCCCGGGGAGAGCAACTAATGAAAAACTGTTTTTT
D: -; V: TRBV20-1; size: -; J: TRBJ2-7; CDR3: CSAREGAPVHEQYF; DNA: TGCAGTGCTAGGGAGGGGGCACCCGTCCACGAGCAGTACTTC
D: -; V: TRBV30; size: -; J: TRBJ2-5; CDR3: CAGGRGVRETQYF; DNA: TGTGCTGGGGGACGGGGTGTAAGAGAGACCCAGTACTTC